This T cell receptor beta chain was captured in a study of CD8+ T cells in alopecia areata (dated by TCRdb to between 2018 and 2020). Study-level background: The treated patients took part in an open-label pilot trial in which moderate-to-severe alopecia areata was treated with oral tofacitinib at 5 to 10 mg twice daily. Patients stayed on tofacitinib for 6 to 18 months and then had 6 months of follow-up off drug so that delayed response and recurrence could be assessed. The SALT score, which quantifies the percentage of affected scalp surface area, was used to measure disease severity in treated patients. The study used high-throughput TCRbeta sequencing to examine T cell clonal expansion in alopecia areata, in both the C3H/HeJ mouse model and human patients. On the human side, TCRbeta sequencing was run on scalp tissue and on sorted CD4+ and CD8+ peripheral blood T cells from healthy controls and from alopecia areata patients with either patchy or totalis/universalis disease. Tofacitinib-treated patients had biopsies at baseline and at 4 and 24 weeks of treatment, with a later scalp biopsy in several patients. Scalp clonality was compared across normal scalp (n=4), patchy alopecia areata scalp (n=8), and alopecia totalis/universalis scalp (n=8). RNA came from the PAXgene miRNA kit for fixed scalp, the miRNeasy kit for PBMCs, and the RNeasy kit for mouse skin. TCRbeta CDR3 regions were amplified by immunoSEQ multiplex PCR with 35 Vbeta forward and 13 Jbeta reverse primers. Study-wide conclusions, independent of this receptor: The treated cohort was small, with a single nonresponder, so links between baseline CD8+ expansion and response need larger studies. During tofacitinib treatment, many expanded lesional clones stuck around in both scalp and blood, and this persistence may partly explain why relapse happens after treatment is stopped. Scalp clonality and the number of expanded CD8+ clones among the top 100 scalp clones were significantly decreased by tofacitinib. TCR sequences shared between patients were less clear than in mice, possibly partly because of HLA diversity in the patient population. Lesional scalp, especially in alopecia totalis/universalis, showed higher clonality and more expanded CD8+ clones than normal scalp, suggesting antigenic drive. Scalp TCR repertoire analysis is complicated because resident alphabeta T cells in normal human skin are also sequenced, whereas mouse skin is dominated by gammadelta T cells.

The library was made by the immunoSEQ multiplex PCR assay. RNA was extracted from all samples and reverse transcribed into cDNA as template for TCR sequencing. SuperScript III was used for first-strand cDNA synthesis, primed with a 2:1 mix of oligo-dT and random hexamers. Amplification bias was assessed with a synthetic immune receptor repertoire, and residual bias was removed computationally. Turning to the authors' computational methods: Raw reads were preprocessed to remove errors, and CDR3 was defined by IMGT conventions from the conserved cysteine to phenylalanine. Clonality was calculated as 1 minus Shannon entropy normalized by log2 of the number of productive unique TCRs. Whether each scalp clone was CD4 or CD8 was inferred by checking scalp TCRbeta sequences against the CD4 and CD8 repertoires from sorted blood. In TCRdb, the immuneACCESS table is reduced to in-frame sequences with V and J assigned. These tables do not hold every clone; where another copy was compared, an unresolved V gene accounts for under half, and the others remain unexplained. V and J calls and clone size are given by that table; D and trimming were obtained from the DNA. The sample profile shows under 250,000 clones; around 57% of them were found once. About 1.4% of the sample is taken by the ten largest.

As for this clone: It lacks a known antigen. Base-call qualities are not available, and no considerably larger clone is one nucleotide away.

Read against the paper, the sample's time point label means: four to five weeks on oral tofacitinib. The meaning of the sample's treatment or condition label: oral pan-JAK inhibitor, 5-10 mg twice daily. From alopecia areata patients, peripheral blood was collected along with lesional scalp punch biopsies. After PBMCs were isolated by density centrifugation and stained for CD3, CD4 and CD8, a FACSAria was used to sort CD4+ and CD8+ T cells. For CDR1 and CDR2, the germline V gene lists SGHDN and FVKESK. The CDR3 measures 13 amino acids from cysteine to phenylalanine. This entry keeps only the CDR3 DNA: 39 bases, framed from base 1. The trim is 4 bases for V and 0 bases for J, with a gap of 6 bases between the germline ends.

This TCR derives from a human donor with alopecia areata. Here the sequenced sample was CD4+ T cells sorted from blood, taken at week 4, from a patient treated with tofacitinib. This chain is built from TRBV14 and TRBJ1-1, with the D gene uncertain. The CDR3 protein sequence reads: CASSLSLNTEAFF. The nucleotide sequence is given as TGTGCCAGCAGCCTATCTTTGAACACTGAAGCTTTCTTT.